This TCR beta chain derives from a study of shared clonotypes between healthy human individuals. The protocol was immunoSEQ multiplex PCR, while the TCRdb copy is restricted to in-frame clones and leaves out a portion. The sample includes 2 million to 2.5 million clones, nearly 97% of them seen just once. V was pared by 3 bases and J by 2 bases, with 1 base of the junction left unmatched. The CDR3 has 13 amino acids. Germline CDR1 GTSNPN, CDR2 SVGIG (reference sequence). The split of CD4+ cells yielded CD45RA+ naive and CD45RA-negative memory subsets. The chain combines TRBV30 with TRBJ2-1; 7 positions match TRBD1. The source is a young man in good health. The sample was naive CD4+ T cells sorted from blood. Subset specified: CD45RA+ positively selected. The CDR3 region has the DNA TGTGCCTGGAGGGGGACAGCCTACAATGAGCAGTTCTTC. This encodes CAWRGTAYNEQFF. Full variable domain (rest looked up from reference TRBV30 and TRBJ2-1): SQTIHQWPATLVQPVGSPLSLECTVEGTSNPNLYWYRQAAGRGLQLLFYSVGIGQISSEVPQNLSASRPQDRQFILSSKKLLLSDSGFYLCAWRGTAYNEQFFGPGTRLTVL.